This T cell receptor beta chain is from a study of shared clonotypes between healthy human individuals (TCRdb year 2020). In the study overall: The cohort comprised a couple of women and a few men aged 18 to 49 years. Libraries were prepared and TCR repertoires were sequenced by different laboratories using diverse techniques, in order to increase sequencing depth and limit assay-specific biases. For each donor, CD4 naive and CD4 memory were each given three plates, CD8 naive was given two plates, and CD8 memory was given one plate. Per donor, leukapheresis produced somewhere between about 0.94 and 9 billion PBMCs. To estimate repertoire size and how much clonotype sharing occurs between individuals, the study deeply sequenced the blood TCR repertoires of roughly 5 healthy adults. What the study reported, not specific to this receptor: Naive subsets generally had larger estimated clonotype richness than memory subsets did. Because the study included a small number of donors, the genetic and exposure-history diversity represented was limited. Based on pairwise subsampling, the degree of clonotype sharing among donors was expected to be affected by sequencing depth. When several donors were compared, the shared fraction of clonotypes was 5% to 6.5% for naive CD4, 3.5% to 4% for naive CD8, roughly 2.3% for memory CD4, and 0.4% for memory CD8. Sampling was restricted to blood, and TCR repertoires in tissues likely differ from the TCR repertoires found in blood. Rarefaction of sorted-subset datasets indicated incomplete sequencing despite the large sequencing depth. Higher generation probabilities were observed for clonotypes shared by all four sorted-subset donors than for non-shared clonotypes.

To note about this clone: There is no known antigen for this receptor. Qualities for individual bases were not recorded, and no much larger clone is one base off.

As encoded in the germline V gene, CDR1 is SGHNT while CDR2 is YENEEA. V lost 1 base and J lost 2 bases; the stretch between them is 18 bases long. From the cysteine up to the phenylalanine, the CDR3 has a length of 18 residues. Kept here is only the CDR3 DNA, which spans 54 bases and is read in frame from base 1. Healthy HIV-negative adults with no recently reported acute infections or vaccinations were included as donors. All donors were Caucasian adults living in Nashville, Tennessee, USA. CD4+ T cells were enriched by magnetic negative selection; naive cells were then positively selected on CD45RA, and the negative fraction formed the memory subset. After blood collection by leukapheresis, PBMCs were isolated using Ficoll-Histopaque density gradient centrifugation and then cryopreserved in the vapor phase of liquid nitrogen. Analytical flow cytometry was used to check the purity and quantity of each magnetically sorted T cell population. From each sorted fraction, genomic DNA was isolated and quantified by UV absorbance on a Nanodrop 2000c.

Using the deep immunoSEQ assay, multiplex PCR amplified TCR CDR3 regions from genomic DNA. Genomic DNA extracted from each cell subset was distributed evenly over all wells of several immunoSEQ 96-well plates, and each plate served as one replicate. For sorted subsets, each replicate PCR was loaded with roughly 0.2 ug genomic DNA, equivalent to 30,000 or so T cell genomes. Purified libraries were quantified with a Qubit 3.0 fluorometer, sized on a Bioanalyzer 2100, and re-quantified with the KAPA Library Quantification kit. Each immunoSEQ 96-well plate was sequenced on its own single-read 150-cycle Illumina NextSeq 550 flow cell. The published analysis was carried out like this. Because only junctional sequences without quality scores were contained in the immunoSEQ output, filtering matching that applied to full-length reads could not be performed. To assign V/J genes and CDR3, sequences were annotated using PyIR, a Python wrapper for IgBLAST v1.9, with IMGT germline references. Reads were filtered out if the reads had weak V/J assignments (E-value above 1e-6), no CDR3, stop codons, out-of-frame junctions, or ambiguous translated residues. V3J clonotypes were defined by identical inferred V gene, J gene, and CDR3 amino acid sequence. Percentage overlap between repertoires was calculated by dividing the number of shared unique clonotypes by the size of the smaller repertoire. Three approaches were used to assess repertoire richness: RTK rarefaction, the Chao1 estimator, and Recon v2.1 estimates of unobserved clonotypes. OLGA was used to compute generation probabilities for all TCRbeta clonotypes that the gDNA method yielded from a few donors. TCRdb took over this immuneACCESS table, retaining in-frame rearrangements with V and J assigned. Such tables are incomplete; in checked studies, under half of the missing clones stem from an unresolved V gene, and the remainder is unexplained. For V, J and clone size, that table is used; D and trimming come from the DNA. The sample has about 510,000 clones on record, 95% to 97% of them singletons. Together, the top ten hold approximately 0.06% of the sample.

The sequencing input was naive CD4+ T cells sorted from blood. This specimen's cell subset or site label, per the study, means: CD45RA+ positively selected. The TCR originated in a young woman in good health. The chain was built from TRBV11-3 and TRBJ1-5, with a weak D call of TRBD1 (6 bases match). CDR3 protein: CASSLAGDRPGGNQPQHF. Read as DNA, the sequence is TGTGCCAGCAGCTTAGCTGGTGACAGGCCGGGGGGCAATCAGCCCCAGCATTTT.